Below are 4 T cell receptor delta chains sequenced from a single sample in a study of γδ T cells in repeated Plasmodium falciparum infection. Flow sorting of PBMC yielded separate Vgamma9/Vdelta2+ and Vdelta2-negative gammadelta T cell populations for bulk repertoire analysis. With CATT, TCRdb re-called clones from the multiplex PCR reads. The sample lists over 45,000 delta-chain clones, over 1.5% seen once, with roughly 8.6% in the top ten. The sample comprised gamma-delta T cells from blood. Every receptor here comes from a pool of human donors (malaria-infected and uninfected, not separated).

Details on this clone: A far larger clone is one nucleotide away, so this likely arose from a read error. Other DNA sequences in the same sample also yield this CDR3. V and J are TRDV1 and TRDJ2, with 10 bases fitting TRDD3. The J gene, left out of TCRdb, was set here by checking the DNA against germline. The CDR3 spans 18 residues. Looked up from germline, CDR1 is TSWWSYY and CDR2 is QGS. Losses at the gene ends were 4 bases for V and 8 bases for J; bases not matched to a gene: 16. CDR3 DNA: TGTGCTCTTGGGGCTCTTCCTCCTCCCTGGGGGATAGCCGCACAACTCTTCTTT. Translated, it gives CALGALPPPWGIAAQLFF.

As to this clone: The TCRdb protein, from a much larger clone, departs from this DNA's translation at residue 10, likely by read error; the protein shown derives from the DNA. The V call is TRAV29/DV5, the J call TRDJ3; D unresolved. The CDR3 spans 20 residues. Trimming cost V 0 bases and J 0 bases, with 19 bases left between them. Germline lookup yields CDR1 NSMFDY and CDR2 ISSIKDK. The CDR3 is CAASGPLGRHSSWDTRQMFF. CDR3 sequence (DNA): TGTGCAGCAAGCGGCCCCTTGGGTCGGCATAGCTCCTGGGACACCCGACAGATGTTTTTC.

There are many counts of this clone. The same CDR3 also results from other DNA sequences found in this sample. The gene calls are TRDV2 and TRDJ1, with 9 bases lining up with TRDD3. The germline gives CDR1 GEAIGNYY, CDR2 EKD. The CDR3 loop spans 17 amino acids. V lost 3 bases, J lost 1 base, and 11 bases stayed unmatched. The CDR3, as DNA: TGTGCCTGTGACTCCTTGGTGGGGGATAGTTCCACCGATAAACTCATCTTT. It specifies CACDSLVGDSSTDKLIF.

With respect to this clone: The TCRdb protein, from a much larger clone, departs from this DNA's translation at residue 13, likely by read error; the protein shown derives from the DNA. CDR3: CALGERDTSGILAPDGVNTDKLIF. DNA of the CDR3: TGTGCTCTTGGGGAACGGGATACAAGCGGGATACTAGCCCCCGATGGAGTTAACACCGATAAACTCATCTTT. The chain uses TRDV1 and TRDJ1, with TRDD3 matching 7 bases. CDR3 length: 24 amino acids. Germline lookup yields CDR1 TSWWSYY and CDR2 QGS. After removal of 1 base from V and 0 bases from J, the junction contained 29 bases not matched to a gene.